This T cell receptor (beta chain) came from a study of cytomegalovirus exposure and HLA in healthy donors. This clone was picked up a small number of times. Its antigen is as yet unknown. Trimming pared 2 bases from V and 10 bases from J, leaving 17 bases between. Germline-derived CDR1 and CDR2 are MDHEN and SYDVKM. The CDR3 has 15 amino acids. Study findings and constraints: A few CMV-associated chains were confirmed in vitro to be specific for CMV antigens.

Primers for the PCR totalled 60 Vbeta and 13 Jbeta. TCRdb keeps only in-frame clones here, not all; method: immunoSEQ multiplex PCR. The table shows some 140,000 clones, with approximately 80% occurring only once. The receptor was isolated from a woman in her 50s in good health and CMV-seropositive. The chain uses TRBV28 and TRBJ1-4; possible D gene TRBD1, 5 bases. The sequenced sample consisted of PBMCs. The CDR3 region is CASSLEGVSRGKLFF. CDR3 DNA sequence: TGTGCCAGCAGTTTAGAAGGAGTTTCTAGGGGAAAACTGTTTTTT.